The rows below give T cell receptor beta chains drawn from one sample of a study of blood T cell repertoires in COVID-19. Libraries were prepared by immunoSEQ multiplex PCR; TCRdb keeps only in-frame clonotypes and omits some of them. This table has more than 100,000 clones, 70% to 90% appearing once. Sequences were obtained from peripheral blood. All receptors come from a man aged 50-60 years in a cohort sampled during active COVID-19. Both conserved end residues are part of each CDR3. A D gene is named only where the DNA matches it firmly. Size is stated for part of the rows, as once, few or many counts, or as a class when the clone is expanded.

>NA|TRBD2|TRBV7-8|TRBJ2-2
CASSFGAGGLTGELFF
TGTGCCAGCAGCTTTGGAGCGGGGGGGTTAACTGGGGAGCTGTTTTTT
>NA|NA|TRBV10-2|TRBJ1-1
CASRRGRDTTEAFF
TGCGCCAGCAGGAGGGGACGGGACACTACTGAAGCTTTCTTT
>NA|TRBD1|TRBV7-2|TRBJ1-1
CASSPHAPGQMNTEAFF
TGTGCCAGCAGCCCCCATGCTCCGGGACAGATGAACACTGAAGCTTTCTTT
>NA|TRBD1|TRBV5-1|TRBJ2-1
CASGAPGTANYNEQFF
TGCGCCAGCGGAGCACCCGGGACAGCAAACTACAATGAGCAGTTCTTC
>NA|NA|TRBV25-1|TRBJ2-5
CASNLGTRGVETQYF
TGTGCCAGCAACCTAGGGACCAGGGGAGTAGAGACCCAGTACTTC
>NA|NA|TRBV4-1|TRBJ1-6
CASSQGGGLGSPLHF
TGCGCCAGCAGCCAAGGGGGGGGGTTGGGTTCACCCCTCCACTTT
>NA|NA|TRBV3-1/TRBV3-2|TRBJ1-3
CASRPTANSGNTIYF
TGTGCCAGCAGGCCGACAGCGAACTCTGGAAACACCATATATTTT
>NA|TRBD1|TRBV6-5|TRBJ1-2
CASRGGQGKVGYTF
TGTGCCAGCAGGGGGGGACAGGGTAAAGTCGGCTACACCTTC
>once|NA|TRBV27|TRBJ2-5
CASGAVKETQYF
TGTGCCAGCGGGGCGGTAAAAGAGACCCAGTACTTC
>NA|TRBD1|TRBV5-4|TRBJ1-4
CASSFQGAGTNEKLFF
TGTGCCAGCAGCTTTCAGGGGGCTGGAACTAATGAAAAACTGTTTTTT
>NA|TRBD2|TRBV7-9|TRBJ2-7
CASSLTSDEQYF
TGTGCCAGCAGCTTAACTAGCGACGAGCAGTACTTC
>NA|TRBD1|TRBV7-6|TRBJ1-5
CASSVGQGGGQPQHF
TGTGCCAGCAGCGTCGGACAGGGAGGAGGGCAGCCCCAGCATTTT
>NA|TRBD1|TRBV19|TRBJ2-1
CASSIGQGSYNEQFF
TGTGCCAGTAGTATAGGACAGGGGTCCTACAATGAGCAGTTCTTC
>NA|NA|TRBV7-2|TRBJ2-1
CASLSGVLRYNEQFF
TGTGCCAGCCTATCAGGGGTCCTCAGGTACAATGAGCAGTTCTTC
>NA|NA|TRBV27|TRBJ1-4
CASSPRFRTGNEKLFF
TGTGCCAGCAGTCCCCGTTTCCGGACGGGGAATGAAAAACTGTTTTTT
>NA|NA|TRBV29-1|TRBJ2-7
CSVGLGSTYEQYF
TGCAGCGTTGGACTAGGCAGCACTTACGAGCAGTACTTC
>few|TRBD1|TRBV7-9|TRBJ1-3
CASSFWTGSAAGNTIYF
TGTGCCAGCAGCTTTTGGACAGGGTCTGCTGCTGGAAACACCATATATTTT
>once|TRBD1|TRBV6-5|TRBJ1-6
CASRTGQGSAPLHF
TGTGCCAGCAGGACCGGACAGGGGAGTGCACCCCTCCACTTT
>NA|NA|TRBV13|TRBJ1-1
CASSRLYTEAFF
TGTGCCAGCAGCCGTCTCTACACTGAAGCTTTCTTT
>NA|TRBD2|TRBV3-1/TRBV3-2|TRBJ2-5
CASSHSGGGETQYF
TGTGCCAGCAGCCACAGCGGGGGTGGCGAGACCCAGTACTTC
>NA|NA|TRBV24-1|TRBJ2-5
CATSDPDRYQETQYF
TGTGCCACCAGTGACCCTGACAGGTACCAAGAGACCCAGTACTTC
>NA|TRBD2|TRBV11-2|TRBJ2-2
CASSRASGRITGELFF
TGTGCCAGCAGTCGAGCTTCCGGGAGGATCACCGGGGAGCTGTTTTTT
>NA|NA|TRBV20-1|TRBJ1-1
CSARPTGEAFF
TGCAGTGCTAGACCAACAGGTGAAGCTTTCTTT
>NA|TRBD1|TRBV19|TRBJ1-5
CASKTGAATYSNQPQHF
TGTGCCAGCAAGACAGGGGCGGCAACATATAGCAATCAGCCCCAGCATTTT
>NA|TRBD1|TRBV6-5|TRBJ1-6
CASRTGQGVSPLHF
TGTGCCAGCAGAACGGGACAGGGGGTTTCACCCCTCCACTTT
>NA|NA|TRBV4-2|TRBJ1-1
CASSQDFAGREAFF
TGTGCCAGCAGCCAAGATTTTGCGGGAAGGGAAGCTTTCTTT
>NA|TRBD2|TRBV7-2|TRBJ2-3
CASSLNLLAGDTQYF
TGTGCCAGCAGCTTAAATCTTCTAGCGGGGGATACGCAGTATTTT
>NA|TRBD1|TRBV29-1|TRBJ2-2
CSVTRDRDSGELFF
TGCAGCGTTACCCGGGACAGGGACTCCGGGGAGCTGTTTTTT
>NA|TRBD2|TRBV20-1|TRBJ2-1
CSASTGGPLDEQFF
TGCAGTGCTAGTACGGGGGGGCCGTTAGATGAGCAGTTCTTC
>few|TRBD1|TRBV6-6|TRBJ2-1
CASNQQGAYNEQFF
TGTGCCAGCAACCAACAGGGGGCGTACAATGAGCAGTTCTTC
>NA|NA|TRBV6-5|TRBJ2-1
CASSQQGNYNEQFF
TGTGCCAGCAGTCAACAGGGAAACTACAATGAGCAGTTCTTC
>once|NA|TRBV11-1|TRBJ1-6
CASSFHRDSPLHF
TGTGCCAGCAGCTTCCATCGGGATTCACCCCTCCACTTT
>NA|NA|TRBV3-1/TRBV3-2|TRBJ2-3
CASSTRGDTQYF
TGTGCCAGCAGCACACGAGGGGATACGCAGTATTTT
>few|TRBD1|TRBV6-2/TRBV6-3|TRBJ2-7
CASSYSSEGAGEQYF
TGTGCCAGCAGTTACTCGAGCGAGGGGGCTGGGGAGCAGTACTTC
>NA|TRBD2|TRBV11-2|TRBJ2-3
CASSGGLAGATDTQYF
TGTGCCAGCAGCGGGGGACTAGCGGGGGCCACAGATACGCAGTATTTT
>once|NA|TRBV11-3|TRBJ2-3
CASSLEGADTQYF
TGTGCCAGCAGCTTGGAGGGGGCGGATACGCAGTATTTT
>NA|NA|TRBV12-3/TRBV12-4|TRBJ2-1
CASSLRGEQFF
TGTGCCAGCAGTTTAAGGGGGGAGCAGTTCTTC
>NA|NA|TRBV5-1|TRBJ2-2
CASSESGTRNTGELFF
TGCGCCAGCAGCGAGTCCGGGACAAGGAACACCGGGGAGCTGTTTTTT
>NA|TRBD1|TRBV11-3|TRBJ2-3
CASSLGTGFTDTQYF
TGTGCCAGCAGCTTAGGGACAGGTTTCACAGATACGCAGTATTTT
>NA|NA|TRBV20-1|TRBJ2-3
CSAHKSDTQYF
TGCAGTGCCCACAAGTCAGATACGCAGTATTTT
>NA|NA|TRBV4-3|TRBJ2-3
CASSQSPADTQYF
TGCGCCAGCAGCCAAAGCCCCGCAGATACGCAGTATTTT
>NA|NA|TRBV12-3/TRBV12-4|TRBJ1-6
CASRLSSPLHF
TGTGCCAGCAGATTGTCGTCACCCCTCCACTTT
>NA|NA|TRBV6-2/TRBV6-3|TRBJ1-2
CASSTRGRQAEYGYTF
TGTGCCAGCAGTACGCGGGGGAGACAGGCGGAATATGGCTACACCTTC
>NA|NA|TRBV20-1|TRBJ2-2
CSASLANTGELFF
TGCAGTGCTAGTCTCGCGAACACCGGGGAGCTGTTTTTT
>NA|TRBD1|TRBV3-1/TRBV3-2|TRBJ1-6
CASRIGTGGNSPLHF
TGTGCCAGCAGGATAGGGACAGGGGGTAATTCACCCCTCCACTTT
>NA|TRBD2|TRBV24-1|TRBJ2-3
CATSDQTHPGHGSSGGGAGTQYF
TGTGCCACCAGTGATCAGACTCACCCGGGACATGGGTCTAGCGGGGGGGGTGCAGGTACGCAGTATTTT
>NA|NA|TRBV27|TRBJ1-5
CASSYGGGQPQHF
TGTGCCAGCAGTTATGGGGGCGGTCAGCCCCAGCATTTT
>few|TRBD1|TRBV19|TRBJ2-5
CASSIDLAGTGLQETQYF
TGTGCCAGTAGTATAGATCTCGCTGGGACAGGCCTTCAAGAGACCCAGTACTTC
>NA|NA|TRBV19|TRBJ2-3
CASRQRATDTQYF
TGTGCCAGTAGGCAGCGGGCCACAGATACGCAGTATTTT
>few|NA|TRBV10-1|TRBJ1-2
CAIHTPLIDMAPRLSYTF
TGCGCCATCCATACCCCTCTAATAGACATGGCTCCCAGATTAAGTTACACCTTC
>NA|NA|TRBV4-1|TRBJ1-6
CASSQEGGRALSSPLHF
TGCGCCAGCAGCCAAGAAGGGGGGAGGGCATTATCTTCACCCCTCCACTTT
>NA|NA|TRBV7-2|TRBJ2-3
CASSNKGGGADTQYF
TGTGCCAGCAGTAATAAAGGGGGGGGAGCAGATACGCAGTATTTT
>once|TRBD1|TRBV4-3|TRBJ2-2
CASSQDGSRQGFGELFF
TGCGCCAGCAGCCAAGATGGATCGAGACAGGGATTCGGGGAGCTGTTTTTT
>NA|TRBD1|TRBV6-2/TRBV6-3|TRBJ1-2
CASTPSVRLRPRQGTFNYGYTF
TGTGCCAGCACCCCAAGTGTAAGGCTCCGCCCACGACAGGGGACTTTCAACTATGGCTACACCTTC
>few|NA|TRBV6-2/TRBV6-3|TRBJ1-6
CASSYSGTLGPLHF
TGTGCCAGCAGTTACTCTGGGACATTAGGTCCCCTCCACTTT
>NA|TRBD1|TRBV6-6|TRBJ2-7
CASRPHPGQGSYEQYF
TGTGCCAGCAGACCCCATCCGGGACAGGGTTCCTACGAGCAGTACTTC
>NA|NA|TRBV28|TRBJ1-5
CASTTESGDQPQHF
TGTGCCAGCACTACCGAGTCGGGGGACCAGCCCCAGCATTTT
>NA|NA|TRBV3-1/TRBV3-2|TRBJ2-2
CAGGGRDTGELFF
TGTGCCGGCGGGGGCCGGGACACCGGGGAGCTGTTTTTT
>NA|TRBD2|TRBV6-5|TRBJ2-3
CASRASGGLTDTQYF
TGTGCCAGCAGGGCTAGCGGGGGCCTCACAGATACGCAGTATTTT
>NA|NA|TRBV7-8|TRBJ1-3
CASSLWGNSGNTIYF
TGTGCCAGCAGCTTATGGGGCAACTCTGGAAACACCATATATTTT